Sequencing of this T cell receptor beta chain was carried out in a study of T cell responses to AZD1222 COVID-19 vaccine. Study results and limitations: In all cases, repertoires were sampled only after the peak T cell response.

Concerning this clone: Its antigen remains unknown.

Measured with immunoSEQ multiplex PCR; TCRdb has only the in-frame clones, and not every one. The sample has about 120,000 clones, around 84% seen once; the top ten hold about a fifth. The CDR3 is 12 residues long. Per the germline V gene, CDR1 is MRHNA and CDR2 is SNTAGT. Unmatched junction bases numbered 10, after V lost 8 bases and J lost 11 bases. The sequenced sample was peripheral blood, obtained on day 0 of AZD1222 vaccination. The J gene is TRBJ1-1, the V gene TRBV6-4; TRBD1 matches 8 bases. This receptor was taken from an adult in good health. This chain's CDR3 is CASPPGGAGAFF. The CDR3 DNA reads as TGTGCCAGCCCCCCAGGGGGCGCTGGGGCTTTCTTT.